Below are 30 T cell receptor beta chains sequenced from a single sample in a study of T cell responses to AZD1222 COVID-19 vaccine. Generated by immunoSEQ multiplex PCR, the TCRdb table keeps only in-frame clones and is missing some. The table shows over 100,000 clones, with roughly 84% occurring only once. The sequences come from peripheral blood, collected on day 0 of AZD1222 vaccination. The receptors stem from an adult in good health.

The chain employs TRBV30 and TRBJ1-6; TRBD1 matches at 7 bases. This CDR3 is 17 amino acids long. CDR1 is GTSNPN, CDR2 SVGIG, per germline (reference sequence). Trimming cost V 0 bases and J 11 bases; bases outside gene matches: 16. CDR3 nucleotide sequence: TGTGCCTGGAGTGTAGGTATTGGCGGAACAGGGGTGGCACCCCTCCACTTT. The encoded protein is CAWSVGIGGTGVAPLHF.

The chain links TRBV12-3 or TRBV12-4 to TRBJ2-6; no reliable D call. This CDR3 has 13 residues. With 6 bases removed from V and 3 bases from J, the gap between germline ends came to 6 bases. The CDR3 is CASSPLGANVLTF. The CDR3 bases are TGTGCCAGCAGCCCTCTTGGGGCCAACGTCCTGACTTTC.

The CDR3 sequence is CASSSVGTGLGGELFF. CDR3 nucleotide sequence: TGTGCCAGCAGCTCCGTAGGGACAGGACTGGGCGGGGAGCTGTTTTTT. This chain joins TRBV7-3 and TRBJ2-2, with TRBD1 identical over 8 bases. The germline V gene encodes CDR1 SGHTA and CDR2 FQGTGA. This CDR3 is 16 amino acids long. Losses at the gene ends were 4 bases for V and 7 bases for J; bases not matched to a gene: 11.

V usage is TRBV4-2 and J usage is TRBJ2-7; D possibly corresponds to TRBD1 (6 bases). The CDR3 is made up of 17 amino acids. V was clipped by 0 bases and J by 3 bases, with 18 bases between them. The germline gives CDR1 LGHNA, CDR2 YNFKEQ. In nucleotides, the CDR3 is TGTGCCAGCAGCCAAGAAGGGTGGGCCGGACAGTACTACGAGCAGTACTTC. Residues: CASSQEGWAGQYYEQYF.

The J gene is TRBJ1-4, the V gene TRBV19; D remains ambiguous. The CDR3 is 16 residues long. V was cut by 3 bases and J by 5 bases, with 16 bases left in between. Germline CDR1 reads LNHDA; CDR2 reads SQIVND (reference sequence). In DNA form, the CDR3 reads TGTGCCAGTAGTATCGGCGGCGTCGTGAAGAATGAAAAACTGTTTTTT. It specifies CASSIGGVVKNEKLFF.

The chain links TRBV6-5 to TRBJ2-5; the match to TRBD2 covers 8 bases. CDR3 length: 15 residues. The ends lost 1 base at V and 3 bases at J; junction bases unmatched: 4. CDR1 is MNHEY, CDR2 SVGAGI, per germline. The chain's CDR3 is CASSYFGRAEETQYF. The CDR3 DNA reads as TGTGCCAGCAGTTACTTCGGGAGGGCCGAAGAGACCCAGTACTTC.

This clone appeared once. This chain links TRBV7-9 with TRBJ2-3; 7 positions agree with TRBD1. This CDR3 has 15 residues. J gave up 1 base and V 7 bases, and 8 bases lay outside the gene matches. Looked up from germline, CDR1 is SEHNR and CDR2 is FQNEAQ (reference sequence). The CDR3 bases are TGTGCCAGCAACCTACAGGGGCTCGGCACAGATACGCAGTATTTT. Protein: CASNLQGLGTDTQYF.

The V and J genes are TRBV9 and TRBJ2-1; no clear D gene. Deletions cut 3 bases from V and 0 bases from J, with 7 bases between. The germline CDR1 and CDR2 sequences are SGDLS and YYNGEE. The CDR3 loop spans 14 amino acids. This CDR3 is CASSAYSSYNEQFF. CDR3 bases: TGTGCCAGCAGCGCTTATAGCTCCTACAATGAGCAGTTCTTC.

This clone has only a few counts. The gene calls are TRBV2 and TRBJ1-1; D unresolved. Germline V CDR1 and CDR2: SNHLY, FYNNEI. Trimming cost V 2 bases and J 0 bases, with 10 bases left between them. The CDR3 loop spans 15 amino acids. CDR3 region: CASSERLVMNTEAFF. Here the CDR3 DNA reads TGTGCCAGCAGTGAAAGATTAGTCATGAACACTGAAGCTTTCTTT.

The chain uses TRBV12-3 or TRBV12-4 and TRBJ2-1; a weak D match, TRBD2 (5 bases). Trimming cost V 6 bases and J 10 bases, with 13 bases left between them. This CDR3 contains 12 residues. The CDR3 is CASRATGGEQFF. CDR3 bases: TGTGCCAGCAGAGCGACTGGCGGGGAGCAGTTCTTC.

The CDR3 nucleotides read TGTGCCAGCAGCTCGGGACAGAGATTCGGCCGTGGCTACACCTTC. It yields the protein CASSSGQRFGRGYTF. The chain joins TRBV4-2 to TRBJ1-2; 7 bases fit TRBD1. Germline V gene data show CDR1 as LGHNA and CDR2 as YNFKEQ. The J segment lost 7 bases and the V segment lost 5 bases, leaving 13 bases of the junction unmatched. The CDR3 is 15 amino acids.

This chain uses TRBV18 with TRBJ2-7, with a tentative D call TRBD1 (5 bases). This CDR3 comprises 16 residues. The V end lost 6 bases, the J end lost 4 bases, and 22 bases lay between the germline ends. The germline V gene encodes CDR1 KGHSH and CDR2 LQKENI. CDR3 DNA sequence: TGTGCCAGCTCCCCCACAGGACCCCCCAGGCAATACGAGCAGTACGTC. It specifies CASSPTGPPRQYEQYV.

This clone has more than one count but fewer than ten. This chain uses TRBV14 with TRBJ2-1, with D possibly being TRBD2 (7 bases). The CDR3 length is 17 residues. The ends were cut back, 0 bases at V and 4 bases at J, with 16 bases in the middle. CDR1 SGHDN and CDR2 FVKESK come from the germline V gene. In nucleotides, the CDR3 is TGTGCCAGCAGCCAAGAAGGGGGAGGGAGAAGATACAATGAGCAGTTCTTC. Amino acid sequence: CASSQEGGGRRYNEQFF.

This rearrangement joins TRBV7-9 to TRBJ1-2; D uncertain. This CDR3 comprises 14 residues. Per the germline V gene, CDR1 is SEHNR and CDR2 is FQNEAQ (reference sequence). Trimming cost V 1 base and J 5 bases, with 11 bases left between them. The CDR3 loop reads CASSLDGGRYGYTF. CDR3 sequence (DNA): TGTGCCAGCAGCTTAGACGGAGGGCGATATGGCTACACCTTC.

This chain joins TRBV11-2 and TRBJ2-3, with 7 bases lining up with TRBD1. The germline gives CDR1 SGHAT, CDR2 FQNNGV. Trimming took 0 bases from V and 5 from J; bases not matched to a gene: 5. The CDR3 consists of 15 residues. The CDR3 region is CASSLEVTGVDTQYF. CDR3 DNA: TGTGCCAGCAGCTTAGAAGTTACAGGGGTAGATACGCAGTATTTT.

The J gene is TRBJ2-7, the V gene TRBV24-1; maybe TRBD2 (6 bases). Germline V CDR1 and CDR2: KGHDR, SFDVKD. The V and J ends lost 4 bases and 2 bases respectively, with 26 bases between them. The CDR3 is 19 amino acids. The chain's CDR3 is CATSEITMAGRDFPYEQYV. DNA for the CDR3: TGTGCCACCAGTGAGATTACCATGGCGGGGCGGGACTTCCCCTACGAGCAGTACGTC.

CDR3 sequence: CASCRDWGTNEKLFF. CDR3 coding DNA: TGTGCCAGCTGCCGGGACTGGGGGACAAATGAAAAACTGTTTTTT. The V and J genes are TRBV2 and TRBJ1-4; TRBD1 might be the D (6 bases). Germline V lookup: CDR1 SNHLY, CDR2 FYNNEI. This CDR3 is 15 amino acids long. The V end lost 8 bases, the J end lost 5 bases, and 18 bases lay between the germline ends.

The chain employs TRBV11-3 and TRBJ2-3; tentatively, D is TRBD2 (5 bases). Trimming left V 5 bases short and J 1 base short, with 16 bases between. Germline CDR1 and CDR2: SGHNT and YENEEA. There are 16 residues in the CDR3. The CDR3 spells CASSPGLDTRTDTQYF. CDR3 in DNA: TGTGCCAGCAGCCCCGGACTCGATACCCGCACAGATACGCAGTATTTT.

The genes are TRBV10-3 and TRBJ1-4; D remains ambiguous. Germline CDR1 and CDR2: ENHRY and SYGVKD. This CDR3 region has 12 residues. The CDR3, as DNA: TGTGCGACGGCACAGCCTAATGAAAAACTGTTTTTT. Protein product: CATAQPNEKLFF.

CDR3 in DNA: TGTGCCAGCAGCCCGCGGGCCACCTTATACAATGAGCAGTTCTTC. Residues: CASSPRATLYNEQFF. This chain joins TRBV6-2 or TRBV6-3 and TRBJ2-1; D possibly corresponds to TRBD2 (5 bases). The length of the CDR3 is 15 residues. Germline lookup yields CDR1 MNHEY and CDR2 SVGEGT. The V gene lost 6 bases and the J gene lost 4 bases, with 16 bases spanning the gap.

V is TRBV21-1 and J is TRBJ1-2. TRBV21-1 is recorded as a pseudogene. The CDR3 is 14 amino acids. CDR3 nucleotide sequence: TGTGCCAGCAGCAAACAGAGAGCTAACTATGGCTACACCTTC. The encoded protein is CASSKQRANYGYTF.

This chain uses TRBV28 with TRBJ1-5; tentative D call: TRBD1 (5 bases). Trimming removed 4 bases at V and 3 bases at J, with 10 bases between. The germline V gene has CDR1 MDHEN and CDR2 SYDVKM. This CDR3 has 14 amino acids. The CDR3 DNA is TGTGCCAGCAGTTCAGGGAATCCCAATCAGCCCCAGCATTTT. Residues: CASSSGNPNQPQHF.

This chain joins TRBV5-8 and TRBJ2-1, with no clear D. The CDR3 is made up of 16 amino acids. Germline CDR1 reads SGHTS; CDR2 reads YDEGEE. Trimming shortened V by 0 bases and J by 1 base, and 11 bases separated the two germline ends. The CDR3 spells CASSLGAMGSYNEQFF. The DNA for the CDR3 is TGTGCCAGCAGCTTGGGGGCTATGGGATCCTACAATGAGCAGTTCTTC.

As DNA, the CDR3 is TGTGCCAGCAGTGGCTCGGCCGGCGGGGCCAAAAACATTCAGTACTTC. Translated: CASSGSAGGAKNIQYF. The chain has TRBV2 and TRBJ2-4, with D tentatively TRBD2 (5 bases). The CDR3 has 16 residues. V lost 4 bases to trimming and J lost 1 base, with 14 bases between them. The germline gives CDR1 SNHLY, CDR2 FYNNEI.

This CDR3 reads CASSSGQGYTEAFF. For the CDR3, the DNA is TGTGCCAGCAGCTCCGGACAGGGCTACACTGAAGCTTTCTTT. The chain carries TRBV11-1 and TRBJ1-1; 8 bases are a match to TRBD1. This CDR3 has 14 residues. The trim removed 4 bases at V and 3 bases at J, leaving 4 bases unmatched. Germline lookup yields CDR1 SGHAT and CDR2 FQDESV (reference sequence).

The chain recombines TRBV5-1 with TRBJ2-5; TRBD1 is a possible D gene (6 bases). The germline CDR1 and CDR2 sequences are SGHRS and YFSETQ. Trimming cost V 4 bases and J 2 bases, with 18 bases left between them. The CDR3 extends over 16 amino acids. CDR3 sequence reads: CASSPGYGTPQETQYF. For the CDR3, the DNA is TGCGCCAGCAGCCCAGGTTATGGGACACCTCAAGAGACCCAGTACTTC.

The chain is built from TRBV5-4 and TRBJ1-2; D call uncertain. The germline CDR1 and CDR2 sequences are SGHNT and YYREEE (reference sequence). The CDR3 loop spans 15 amino acids. V lost 4 bases, J lost 5 bases, and 18 bases lay in between. In DNA form, the CDR3 reads TGTGCCAGCAGCGCCTCCGGGCTCTTCAAGTATGGCTACACCTTC. Its translation: CASSASGLFKYGYTF.

The chain has TRBV15 and TRBJ2-2, with D tentatively TRBD2 (5 bases). CDR3 length: 14 residues. Germline CDR1 LNHNV, CDR2 YYDKDF (reference sequence). V lost 1 base and J lost 2, with 5 bases in between. The CDR3 region is CATSRGTNTGELFF. The DNA of the CDR3 is TGTGCCACCAGCAGAGGGACTAACACCGGGGAGCTGTTTTTT. The full variable domain, completed using reference TRBV15 and TRBJ2-2, is DAMVIQNPRYQVTQFGKPVTLSCSQTLNHNVMYWYQQKSSQAPKLLFHYYDKDFNNEADTPDNFQSRRPNTSFCFLDIRSPGLGDTAMYLCATSRGTNTGELFFGEGSRLTVL.

The J gene is TRBJ1-5, the V gene TRBV23-1, with a possible D match to TRBD1 (6 bases). TRBV23-1 carries the ORF label, with uncertain function. V was pared by 4 bases and J by 2 bases, with 21 bases between. CDR3 length: 18 amino acids. The CDR3 loop is CASSPHFGGLNGNQPQHF. The CDR3 nucleotides are TGCGCCAGCAGTCCCCACTTCGGGGGGCTGAATGGCAATCAGCCCCAGCATTTT.

V and J are TRBV4-1 and TRBJ2-7, with 9 bases lining up with TRBD2. Germline CDR1 MGHRA, CDR2 YSYEKL. This CDR3 has 15 amino acids. V lost 0 bases to trimming and J lost 4 bases; unmatched junction nucleotides: 4. The CDR3: CASSQESSGVYEQYF. CDR3 DNA sequence: TGCGCCAGCAGCCAAGAGTCTAGCGGGGTTTACGAGCAGTACTTC.